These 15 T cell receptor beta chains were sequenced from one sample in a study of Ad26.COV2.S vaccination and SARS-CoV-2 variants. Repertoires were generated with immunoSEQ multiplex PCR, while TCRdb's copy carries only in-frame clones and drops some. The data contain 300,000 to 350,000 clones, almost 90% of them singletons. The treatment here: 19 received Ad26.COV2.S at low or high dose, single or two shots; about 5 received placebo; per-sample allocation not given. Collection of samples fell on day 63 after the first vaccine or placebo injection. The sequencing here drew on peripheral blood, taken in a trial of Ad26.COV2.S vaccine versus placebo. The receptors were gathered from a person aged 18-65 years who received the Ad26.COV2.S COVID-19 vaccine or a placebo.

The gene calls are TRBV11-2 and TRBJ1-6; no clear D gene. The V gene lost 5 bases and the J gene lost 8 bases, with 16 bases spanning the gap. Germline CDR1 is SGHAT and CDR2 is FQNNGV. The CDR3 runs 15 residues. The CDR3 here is CASSASGRRDSPLHF. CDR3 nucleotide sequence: TGTGCCAGCAGCGCTTCTGGCAGACGGGATTCACCCCTCCACTTT.

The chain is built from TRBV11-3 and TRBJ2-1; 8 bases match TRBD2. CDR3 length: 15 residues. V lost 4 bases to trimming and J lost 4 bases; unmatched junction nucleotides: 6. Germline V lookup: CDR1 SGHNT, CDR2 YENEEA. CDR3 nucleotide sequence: TGTGCCAGCAGCTCCCGAGCGGGAGAGTACAATGAGCAGTTCTTC. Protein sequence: CASSSRAGEYNEQFF.

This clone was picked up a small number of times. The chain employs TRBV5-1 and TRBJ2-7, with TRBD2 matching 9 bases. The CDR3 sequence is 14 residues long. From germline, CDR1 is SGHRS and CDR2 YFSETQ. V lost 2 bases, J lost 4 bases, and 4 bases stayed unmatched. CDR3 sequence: CASSLASGTYEQYV. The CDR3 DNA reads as TGCGCCAGCAGCTTAGCTAGCGGGACATACGAGCAGTACGTC.

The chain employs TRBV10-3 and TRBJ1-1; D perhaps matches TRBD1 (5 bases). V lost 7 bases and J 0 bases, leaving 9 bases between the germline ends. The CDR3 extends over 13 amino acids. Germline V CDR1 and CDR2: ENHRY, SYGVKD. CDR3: CAITGLLNTEAFF. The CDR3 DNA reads TGTGCCATCACAGGGCTATTGAACACTGAAGCTTTCTTT.

The chain's CDR3 is CASSYSPVVIPYEQYF. CDR3 nucleotides: TGTGCCAGCAGTTACTCGCCAGTAGTTATTCCCTACGAGCAGTACTTC. V and J are TRBV6-2 or TRBV6-3 and TRBJ2-7; the D is unclear. CDR1 and CDR2 from the germline V gene are MNHEY and SVGEGT. The V end lost 0 bases, the J end lost 2 bases, and 14 bases lay between the germline ends. The CDR3 loop spans 16 amino acids.

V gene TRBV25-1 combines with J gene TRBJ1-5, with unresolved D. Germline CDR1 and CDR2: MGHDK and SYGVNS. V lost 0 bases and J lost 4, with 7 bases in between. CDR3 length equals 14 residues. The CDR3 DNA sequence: TGTGCCAGCAGTGAATACGAGGGTAATCAGCCCCAGCATTTT. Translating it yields CASSEYEGNQPQHF. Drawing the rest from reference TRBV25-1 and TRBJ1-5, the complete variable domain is EADIYQTPRYLVIGTGKKITLECSQTMGHDKMYWYQQDPGMELHLIHYSYGVNSTEKGDLSSESTVSRIRTEHFPLTLESARPSHTSQYLCASSEYEGNQPQHFGDGTRLSIL.

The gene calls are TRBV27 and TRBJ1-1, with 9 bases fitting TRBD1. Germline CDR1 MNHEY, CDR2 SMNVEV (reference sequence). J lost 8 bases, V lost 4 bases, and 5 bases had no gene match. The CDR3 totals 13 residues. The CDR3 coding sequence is TGTGCCAGCAGTTCGGGACAGGGCCTGGAAGCTTTCTTT. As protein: CASSSGQGLEAFF.

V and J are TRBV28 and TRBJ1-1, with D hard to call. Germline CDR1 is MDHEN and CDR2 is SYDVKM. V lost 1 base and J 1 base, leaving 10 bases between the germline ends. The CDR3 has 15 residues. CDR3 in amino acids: CASSLSVPGNTEAFF. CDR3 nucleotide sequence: TGTGCCAGCAGTTTATCGGTTCCAGGGAACACTGAAGCTTTCTTT.

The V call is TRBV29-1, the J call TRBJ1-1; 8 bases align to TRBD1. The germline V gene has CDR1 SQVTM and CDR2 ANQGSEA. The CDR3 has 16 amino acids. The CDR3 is CTTVGQGAREWAEAFF. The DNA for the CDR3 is TGCACCACCGTCGGGCAGGGGGCCAGAGAATGGGCTGAAGCTTTCTTT.

The CDR3 protein is CAWSVLGGDGYTF. Here the CDR3 DNA reads TGTGCCTGGAGTGTACTGGGGGGTGATGGCTACACCTTC. The chain recombines TRBV30 with TRBJ1-2, with D possibly matching TRBD1 (5 bases). Per germline, CDR1 GTSNPN and CDR2 SVGIG (reference sequence). This CDR3 comprises 13 residues. Trimming took off 0 bases at V and 6 bases at J, with 11 bases between the two ends.

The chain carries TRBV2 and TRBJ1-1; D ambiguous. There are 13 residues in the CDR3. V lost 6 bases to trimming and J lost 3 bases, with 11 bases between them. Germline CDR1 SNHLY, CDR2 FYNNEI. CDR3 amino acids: CASRPEVYTEAFF. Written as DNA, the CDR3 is TGTGCCAGCAGACCAGAGGTCTACACTGAAGCTTTCTTT.

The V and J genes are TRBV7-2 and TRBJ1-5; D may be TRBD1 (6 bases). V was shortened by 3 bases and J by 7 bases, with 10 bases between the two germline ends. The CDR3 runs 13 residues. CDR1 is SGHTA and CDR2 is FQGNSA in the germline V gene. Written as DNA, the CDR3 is TGTGCCAGCAGCTTGGTTACAGGGCAGCCCCAGCATTTT. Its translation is CASSLVTGQPQHF.

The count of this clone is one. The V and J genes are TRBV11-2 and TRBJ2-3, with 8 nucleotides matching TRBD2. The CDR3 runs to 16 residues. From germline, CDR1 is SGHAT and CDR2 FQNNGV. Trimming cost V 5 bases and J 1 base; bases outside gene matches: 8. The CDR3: CASSLTGGAGTDTQYF. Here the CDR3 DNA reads TGTGCCAGCAGCCTTACCGGGGGGGCAGGCACAGATACGCAGTATTTT.

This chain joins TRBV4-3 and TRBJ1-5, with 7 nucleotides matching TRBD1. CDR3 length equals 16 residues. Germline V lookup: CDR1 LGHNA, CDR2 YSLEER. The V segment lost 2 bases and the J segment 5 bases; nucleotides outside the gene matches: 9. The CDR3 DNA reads TGCGCCAGCAGCCAATCGTTCGACAGGGCACATCAGCCCCAGCATTTT. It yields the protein CASSQSFDRAHQPQHF.

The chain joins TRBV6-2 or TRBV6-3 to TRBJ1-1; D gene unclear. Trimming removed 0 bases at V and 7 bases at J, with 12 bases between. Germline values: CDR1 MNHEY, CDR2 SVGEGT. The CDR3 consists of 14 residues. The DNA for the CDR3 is TGTGCCAGCAGTTACTCGAGCAGTGCTGGTGAAGCTTTCTTT. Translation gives CASSYSSSAGEAFF.